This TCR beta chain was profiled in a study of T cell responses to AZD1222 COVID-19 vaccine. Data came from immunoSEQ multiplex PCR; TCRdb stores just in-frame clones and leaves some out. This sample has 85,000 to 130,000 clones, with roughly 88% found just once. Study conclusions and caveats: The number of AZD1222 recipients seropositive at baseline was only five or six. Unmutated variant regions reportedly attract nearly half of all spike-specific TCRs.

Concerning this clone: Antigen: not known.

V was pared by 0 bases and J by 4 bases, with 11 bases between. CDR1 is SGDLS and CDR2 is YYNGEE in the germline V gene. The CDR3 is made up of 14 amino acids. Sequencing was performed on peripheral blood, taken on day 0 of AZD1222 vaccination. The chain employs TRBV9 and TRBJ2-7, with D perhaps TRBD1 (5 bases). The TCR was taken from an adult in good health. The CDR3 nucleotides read TGTGCCAGCAGCGTAGGCCAGGGCAGATACGAGCAGTACTTC. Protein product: CASSVGQGRYEQYF.